A selection of T cell receptor beta chains follows, all from one sample in a study of shared clonotypes between healthy human individuals. The method was immunoSEQ multiplex PCR; TCRdb's version includes in-frame clones alone and lacks a portion of them. The sample has roughly 2,500,000 clones, roughly 93% seen once; the top ten hold approximately 0.37%. Sequenced input: naive CD4+ T cells from PBMCs. These receptors came from a man aged 18 to 35 in good health. Some clones in this sample may be carry-over from other donors' samples. The CDR3 runs from the conserved cysteine through the conserved F or W. D genes are given only for firm matches. The listing skips clone size in some rows; elsewhere it reads once, few, many or a size class.

clone_size	v_call	d_call	j_call	cdr3_nt	cdr3_aa
-	TRBV7-9	TRBD1	TRBJ2-2	TGTGCCAGTAACCAGGGGGCATCCGGGGAGCTGTTTTTT	CASNQGASGELFF
-	TRBV27	-	TRBJ1-5	TGTGCCAGCAGTTTTTCGGGTCAGCCCCAGCATTTT	CASSFSGQPQHF
-	TRBV7-3	TRBD2	TRBJ2-1	TGTGCCAGCAACATACCGGGGACTAGCGGGAAAAATGAGCAGTTCTTC	CASNIPGTSGKNEQFF
-	TRBV11-2	-	TRBJ2-1	TGTGCCAGCAGTCCCCCCGGGGCCCCCTTCGGCGGCGAGCAGTTCTTC	CASSPPGAPFGGEQFF
-	TRBV5-4	TRBD1	TRBJ2-3	TGTGCCAGCAGCTTGGGAACAGGGGGAGCAGATACGCAGTATTTT	CASSLGTGGADTQYF
-	TRBV7-2	-	TRBJ1-1	TGTGCCAGCAGCTTAGAACTTCAGAACACTGAAGCTTTCTTT	CASSLELQNTEAFF
-	TRBV25-1	-	TRBJ1-6	TGTGCCAGCAGTGAACCTACCGAGCCGGCCCTCCACTTT	CASSEPTEPALHF
-	TRBV10-3	TRBD1	TRBJ2-1	TGTGCCGCGAAAGAACCTTACGGGACAGCCGACAATGAGCAGTTCTTC	CAAKEPYGTADNEQFF
-	TRBV6-5	-	TRBJ2-1	TGTGCCAGCAGTCTGAGGCGCGATGAGCAGTTCTTC	CASSLRRDEQFF
once	TRBV11-2	-	TRBJ1-4	TGTGCCAGCAGCCAAGTCTGGGCAATGGGAAATGAAAAACTGTTTTTT	CASSQVWAMGNEKLFF
-	TRBV9	TRBD2	TRBJ2-1	TGTGCCAGCAGCATAACCGGGACTAGGACTGAGCAGTTCTTC	CASSITGTRTEQFF
-	TRBV30	TRBD1	TRBJ1-4	TGTGCCTGGAGTTCCTTGACAGGGCGAAAACTGTTTTTT	CAWSSLTGRKLFF
once	TRBV15	-	TRBJ2-7	TGTGCCACCACACCCCAGACAGGCCCTTACTACGAGCAGTACTTC	CATTPQTGPYYEQYF
-	TRBV5-1	-	TRBJ2-7	TGCGCCAGCAGCTTAGGGGGAGCAGACTACGAGCAGTACTTC	CASSLGGADYEQYF
once	TRBV9	TRBD2	TRBJ2-5	TGTGCCAGCAGCCCTGGACTAGTGGAGACCCAGTACTTC	CASSPGLVETQYF
-	TRBV7-9	-	TRBJ1-1	TGTGCCAGCAGCTTTTGGGGGACGAACACTGAAGCTTTCTTT	CASSFWGTNTEAFF
few	TRBV29-1	-	TRBJ1-1	TGCAGCGTTGGCAGATTGCTGAACACTGAAGCTTTCTTT	CSVGRLLNTEAFF
-	TRBV27	TRBD2	TRBJ2-1	TGTGCCAGCAGTAGGAACGGACTAGCGGGAGGCGAGCAGTTCTTC	CASSRNGLAGGEQFF
-	TRBV5-4	-	TRBJ1-1	TGTGCCAGCAGCTTGGCCAGTAAGGGGAACACTGAAGCTTTCTTT	CASSLASKGNTEAFF
-	TRBV7-2	-	TRBJ2-2	TGTGCCAGCAGCTTAGTAGATGTCGGGGAGCTGTTTTTT	CASSLVDVGELFF
once	TRBV9	-	TRBJ2-1	TGTGCCAGCAGCGGGGGCCCGGGACGGCGTTTGGATGAGCAGTTCTTC	CASSGGPGRRLDEQFF
-	TRBV5-1	TRBD2	TRBJ2-1	TGCGCCAGCAGCTTGGCTCCAGCGGGGGCCTACAATGAGCAGTTCTTC	CASSLAPAGAYNEQFF
-	TRBV27	-	TRBJ2-5	TGTGCCAGCAGTTCCCTTTTCCGAGGGGAGCAAGAGACCCAGTACTTC	CASSSLFRGEQETQYF
-	TRBV6-5	-	TRBJ2-3	TGTGCCAGCAGTTATAGGGCTATCACAGATACGCAGTATTTT	CASSYRAITDTQYF
once	TRBV7-3	TRBD1	TRBJ1-2	TGTGCCAGCAGCAACACAGGGGGCGTTGGCTACACCTTC	CASSNTGGVGYTF
-	TRBV5-1	-	TRBJ1-3	TGCGCCAGCAGCTTGGACAGAGCCCTTGGAAACACCATATATTTT	CASSLDRALGNTIYF
-	TRBV9	-	TRBJ1-5	TGTGCCAGCAGCGTAGCAGATGTTTCACGGCCCCAGCATTTT	CASSVADVSRPQHF
-	TRBV6-4	-	TRBJ2-3	TGTGCCAGCAGTGCCTTATACACTGGGGGCACAGATACGCAGTATTTT	CASSALYTGGTDTQYF
-	TRBV30	TRBD1	TRBJ2-1	TGTGCCTGGACTCGGGACAGGGGGCTGTCTAGCGGGAGTACGCTCTACAATGAGCAGTTCTTC	CAWTRDRGLSSGSTLYNEQFF
-	TRBV7-9	TRBD1	TRBJ1-4	TGTGCCAGCAGCCGGACAGGGATGGGGGAAAAACTGTTTTTT	CASSRTGMGEKLFF
-	TRBV5-6	-	TRBJ2-7	TGTGCCAGCAGCTTTAGTACAGGCCCGCGGTACTTC	CASSFSTGPRYF
-	TRBV4-1	-	TRBJ1-1	TGCGCCAGCAGCCAAGATGGGCGGGGAGCTAACACTGAAGCTTTCTTT	CASSQDGRGANTEAFF
-	TRBV5-1	-	TRBJ1-4	TGCGCCAGCAGCTCTACAGGGTTACCTAATGAAAAACTGTTTTTT	CASSSTGLPNEKLFF
-	TRBV19	-	TRBJ1-5	TGTGCCAGTAGTATCGGTGTAATAGAAAGCAATCAGCCCCAGCATTTT	CASSIGVIESNQPQHF
once	TRBV6-1	TRBD1	TRBJ2-2	TGTGCCAGCAGTGCCATACAGGGGTTCAACACCGGGGAGCTGTTTTTT	CASSAIQGFNTGELFF
-	TRBV9	TRBD2	TRBJ2-7	TGTGCCAGCAGCGTAACCGGGACTAGAGCTCAAGCCGAGCAGTACTTC	CASSVTGTRAQAEQYF
once	TRBV18	TRBD1	TRBJ2-5	TGTGCCAGCTCTCCGGGACAGGGGGCCCAAGAGACCCAGTACTTC	CASSPGQGAQETQYF
-	TRBV19	TRBD1	TRBJ2-3	TGTGCCAGTAGTTCGGGACAGGGCCACTCAGGAGATACGCAGTATTTT	CASSSGQGHSGDTQYF
few	TRBV4-1	-	TRBJ1-2	TGCGCCAGCAGCCAAGAGGGAAGTGCTACCTATGGCTACACCTTC	CASSQEGSATYGYTF
-	TRBV6-5	-	TRBJ2-5	TGTGCCAGCAGTTACAGCAGCTTTGGGACCCAGTACTTC	CASSYSSFGTQYF
-	TRBV7-3	-	TRBJ2-1	TGTGCCAGCAGCTCCTACGACAGGTTGAAGTGGAATGAGCAGTTCTTC	CASSSYDRLKWNEQFF
once	TRBV28	TRBD2	TRBJ2-5	TGTGCCAGCAGTTTATACGGCGGGAGTTGGGAGACCCAGTACTTC	CASSLYGGSWETQYF
few	TRBV28	-	TRBJ1-5	TGTGCCAGCAGTTTACGGCCCTTAGGGCAGCTCCAGCATTTT	CASSLRPLGQLQHF
-	TRBV25-1	-	TRBJ2-1	TGTGCCAGCAGTGAAACAGGGTATAGGTACAATGAGCAGTTCTTC	CASSETGYRYNEQFF
-	TRBV10-3	-	TRBJ2-2	TGTGCCATCATGACCCAGAACACCGGGGAGCTGTTTTTT	CAIMTQNTGELFF
-	TRBV28	TRBD1	TRBJ2-6	TGTGCCAGCAGGGAGACAGGGACTGGGGCCAACGTCCTGACTTTC	CASRETGTGANVLTF
-	TRBV7-2	TRBD2	TRBJ2-7	TGTGCCAGCAGCCCCGGACTAGCGGGAGTTAGGGAGCAGTACTTC	CASSPGLAGVREQYF
-	TRBV6-5	-	TRBJ2-5	TGTGCCAGCAGTTACTCAGGCGGCGGAGAAGAGACCCAGTACTTC	CASSYSGGGEETQYF
-	TRBV9	-	TRBJ1-5	TGTGCCAGCAGTGGTCGGCATAGCAATCAGCCCCAGCATTTT	CASSGRHSNQPQHF
-	TRBV19	-	TRBJ1-1	TGTGCCAGTAGGAAGGGGAACACTGAAGCTTTCTTT	CASRKGNTEAFF
-	TRBV6-6	-	TRBJ1-2	TGTGCCAGCATGGTCACTAACTATGGCTACACCTTC	CASMVTNYGYTF
-	TRBV30	TRBD1	TRBJ2-5	TGTGCCTGGAGCCTTGAGAGGGGGCGCGACGAGACCCAGTACTTC	CAWSLERGRDETQYF
-	TRBV27	TRBD1	TRBJ1-2	TGTGCCAGCAGTGACAGGGGGTCCGATGGCTACACCTTC	CASSDRGSDGYTF
-	TRBV5-4	-	TRBJ1-2	TGTGCCAGCAGCGGCACCTCAGGGTACTATGGCTACACCTTC	CASSGTSGYYGYTF
-	TRBV10-3	-	TRBJ1-5	TGTGCCATCAGTTTGGGGGGGGCTCGTCAGCCCCAGCATTTT	CAISLGGARQPQHF
once	TRBV5-1	-	TRBJ2-7	TGCGCCAGCAGCTTGAACGGACTCGGGTACGAGCAGTACTTC	CASSLNGLGYEQYF
-	TRBV5-1	TRBD2	TRBJ2-7	TGCGCCAGCAGCTTGGCGTCTAGCGGGAGGAACTACGAGCAGTACTTC	CASSLASSGRNYEQYF
-	TRBV19	-	TRBJ1-4	TGTGCCAGTAGAAGGAACGGGTCGGGAGAAAAACTGTTTTTT	CASRRNGSGEKLFF